These 6 T cell receptor beta chains were all obtained from the same sample, sequenced in a study of cytomegalovirus exposure and HLA in healthy donors. This table comes from immunoSEQ multiplex PCR, and its TCRdb copy is limited to in-frame clones, with some not included. The data show 150,000 to 200,000 clones, roughly 83% seen once. Sequenced material: PBMCs. The source is a woman aged 18-29 years in good health and CMV-seronegative.

The V gene is TRBV5-6, the J gene TRBJ2-5; 9 bases are shared with TRBD1. From germline, CDR1 is SGHDT and CDR2 YYEEEE. The ends lost 7 bases at V and 7 bases at J; junction bases unmatched: 11. The CDR3 runs 14 residues. The CDR3 spells CASLIGQGSGTQYF. The DNA for the CDR3 is TGTGCCAGCCTCATTGGACAGGGGTCTGGGACCCAGTACTTC.

The chain combines TRBV27 with TRBJ2-2; D is uncertain. Between the trimmed V and J ends, which lost 7 bases and 1 base, there was a span of 10 bases. The CDR3 sequence is 14 residues long. CDR1 and CDR2 from the germline V gene are MNHEY and SMNVEV (reference sequence). CDR3 coding DNA: TGTGCCAGCACCCCAGGCCAGAACACCGGGGAGCTGTTTTTT. Its protein product is CASTPGQNTGELFF.

In DNA, the CDR3 is TGTGCCAGTAGTTGGGGCGCGGGGAAGGCTGGAAACACCATATATTTT. This translates into CASSWGAGKAGNTIYF. This chain uses TRBV19 with TRBJ1-3; D is possibly TRBD1 (5 bases). The CDR3 has 16 amino acids. V lost 5 bases to trimming and J lost 2 bases, with 16 bases between them. CDR1 is LNHDA and CDR2 is SQIVND in the germline V gene (reference sequence). Drawing the rest from reference TRBV19 and TRBJ1-3, the complete variable domain is DGGITQSPKYLFRKEGQNVTLSCEQNLNHDAMYWYRQDPGQGLRLIYYSQIVNDFQKGDIAEGYSVSREKKESFPLTVTSAQKNPTAFYLCASSWGAGKAGNTIYFGEGSWLTVV.

This clone showed up just a few times. The rearrangement uses TRBV6-4 and TRBJ2-2; D might be TRBD1 (6 bases). CDR3 size: 15 residues. The V and J ends lost 5 bases and 5 bases respectively, with 15 bases between them. The germline V gene encodes CDR1 MRHNA and CDR2 SNTAGT. CDR3 in DNA: TGTGCCAGCAGTAAGACAGGCGACGGGACCGGGGAGCTGTTTTTT. Encoded protein: CASSKTGDGTGELFF.

The J gene is TRBJ2-7, the V gene TRBV4-1; D gene uncertain. The CDR3 consists of 12 residues. V lost 0 bases and J lost 5, with 5 bases in between. Germline V gene lookup returns CDR1 MGHRA and CDR2 YSYEKL. Here the CDR3 reads CASSQDGDEQYF. In nucleotides, the CDR3 is TGCGCCAGCAGCCAAGATGGAGACGAGCAGTACTTC.

This clone was found once. This chain joins TRBV25-1 and TRBJ2-3, with TRBD2 matching 13 bases. Per germline, CDR1 MGHDK and CDR2 SYGVNS. V shed 5 bases and J 4 bases; nucleotides not matched to a gene: 3. This CDR3 comprises 15 residues. The CDR3, as DNA: TGTGCCAGCAGTCCAGGACTAGCGGGGGCAGATACGCAGTATTTT. Translating it yields CASSPGLAGADTQYF.